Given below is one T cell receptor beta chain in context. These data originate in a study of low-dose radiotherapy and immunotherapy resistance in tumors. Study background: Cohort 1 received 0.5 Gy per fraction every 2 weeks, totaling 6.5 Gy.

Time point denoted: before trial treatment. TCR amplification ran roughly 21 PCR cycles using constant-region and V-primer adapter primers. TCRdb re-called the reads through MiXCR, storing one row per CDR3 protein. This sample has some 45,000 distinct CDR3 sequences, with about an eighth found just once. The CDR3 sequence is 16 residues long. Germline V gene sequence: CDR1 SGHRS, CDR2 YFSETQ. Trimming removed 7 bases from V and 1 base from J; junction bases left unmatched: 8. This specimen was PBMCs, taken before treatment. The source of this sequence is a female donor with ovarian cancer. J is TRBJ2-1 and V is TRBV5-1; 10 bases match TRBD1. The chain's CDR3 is CASAGTGDRSYNEQFF. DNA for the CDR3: TGCGCCAGCGCCGGGACAGGGGATCGGTCCTACAATGAGCAGTTCTTC.